The clone carrying this T cell receptor (beta chain) was seen repeatedly, ten times or more. The antigen is not known. This sample was taken from a study of breast tumors, draining lymph nodes, adjacent tissues. Broader study findings: Tumors had less TCR diversity than lymph nodes, more than nontumor tissue. Tumor and nontumor repertoires were significantly more similar in luminal-like than in basal-like breast cancer. Data only fit, rather than demonstrated, lymph node origin of most tumor T cells.

This CDR3 has 14 residues. The V end lost 3 bases, the J end lost 1 base, and 9 bases lay between the germline ends. Axillary draining lymph nodes of breast cancer patients supplied the node samples. TCRdb re-analysed the multiplex PCR reads in MiXCR, keeping a single row per CDR3 protein. Of about 270,000 distinct CDR3 sequences in the sample, 30% were seen once. Sequences were obtained from axillary lymph node tissue. The V and J genes are TRBV12-3 or TRBV12-4 and TRBJ1-1; TRBD1 is a possible D gene (5 bases). This receptor was taken from a female donor with breast cancer. Some clones in this sample may be carry-over from other donors' samples. The CDR3 here is CASSFGQGNTEAFF. As DNA, the CDR3 is TGTGCCAGCAGTTTTGGTCAGGGGAACACTGAAGCTTTCTTT.